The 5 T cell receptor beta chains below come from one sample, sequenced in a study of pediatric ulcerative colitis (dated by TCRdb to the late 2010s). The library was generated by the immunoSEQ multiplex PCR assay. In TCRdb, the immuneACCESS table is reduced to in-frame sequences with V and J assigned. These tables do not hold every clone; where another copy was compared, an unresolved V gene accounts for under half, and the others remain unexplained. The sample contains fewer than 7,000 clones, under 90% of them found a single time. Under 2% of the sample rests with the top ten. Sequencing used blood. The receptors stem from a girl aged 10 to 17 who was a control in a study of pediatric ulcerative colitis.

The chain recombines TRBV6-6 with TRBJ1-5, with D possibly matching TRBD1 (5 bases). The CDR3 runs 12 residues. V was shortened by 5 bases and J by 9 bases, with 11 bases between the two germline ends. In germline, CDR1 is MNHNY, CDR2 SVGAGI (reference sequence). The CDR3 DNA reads TGTGCCAGCAGTATTCCGGGGCGGCCCCAGCATTTT. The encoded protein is CASSIPGRPQHF.

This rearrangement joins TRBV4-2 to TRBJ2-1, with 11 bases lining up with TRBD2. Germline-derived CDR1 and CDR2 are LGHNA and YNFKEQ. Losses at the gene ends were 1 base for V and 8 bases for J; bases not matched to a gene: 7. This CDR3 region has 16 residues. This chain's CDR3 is CASSQGGTSGGDEQFF. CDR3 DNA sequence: TGTGCCAGCAGCCAAGGCGGGACTAGCGGAGGGGATGAGCAGTTCTTC.

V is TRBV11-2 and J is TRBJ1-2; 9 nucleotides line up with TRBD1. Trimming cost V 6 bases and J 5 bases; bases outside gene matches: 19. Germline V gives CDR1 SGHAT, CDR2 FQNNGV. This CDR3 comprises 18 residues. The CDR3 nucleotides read TGTGCCAGCAGTGGGTTCGACAGCGAAGGACAGGGGTATTATGGCTACACCTTC. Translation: CASSGFDSEGQGYYGYTF.

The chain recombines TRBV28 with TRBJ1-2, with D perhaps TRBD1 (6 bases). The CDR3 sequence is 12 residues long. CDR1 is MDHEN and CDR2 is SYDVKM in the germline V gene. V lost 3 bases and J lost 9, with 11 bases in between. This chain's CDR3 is CASSFEGGSYTF. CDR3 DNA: TGTGCCAGCAGTTTCGAGGGGGGGAGCTACACCTTC.

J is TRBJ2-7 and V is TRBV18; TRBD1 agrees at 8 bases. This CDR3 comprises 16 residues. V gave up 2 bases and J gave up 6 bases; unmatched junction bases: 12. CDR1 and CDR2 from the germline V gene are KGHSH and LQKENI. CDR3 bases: TGTGCCAGCTCACCAGGGACAGGCTCCCTTGTTGGCGAGCAGTACTTC. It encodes CASSPGTGSLVGEQYF.